Below are 32 T cell receptor beta chains sequenced from a single sample in a study of blood T cell repertoires in COVID-19. Clones were read by immunoSEQ multiplex PCR, and TCRdb kept only the in-frame ones, dropping some. Among roughly 45,000 clones listed, about 81% were seen once. The specimen was peripheral blood. These receptors came from a man aged 50 to 59 with active COVID-19.

The chain links TRBV3-1 (or the pseudogene TRBV3-2) to TRBJ1-4; D gene ambiguous. CDR1 and CDR2 (germline): LGHDT, YNNKEL (reference sequence). The length of the CDR3 is 16 residues. The V and J ends lost 1 base and 6 bases respectively, with 15 bases between them. Here the CDR3 DNA reads TGTGCCAGCAGCCAAGTTTACCCGGCAGGTTATGAAAAACTGTTTTTT. Its translation is CASSQVYPAGYEKLFF.

The chain has TRBV27 and TRBJ1-1; 9 bases line up with TRBD1. V lost 5 bases, J lost 5 bases, and 15 bases stayed unmatched. This CDR3 comprises 17 residues. From germline, CDR1 is MNHEY and CDR2 SMNVEV (reference sequence). CDR3 in amino acids: CASSPPGQGSGRTEAFF. In DNA, the CDR3 is TGTGCCAGCAGTCCTCCGGGACAGGGTTCCGGGAGGACTGAAGCTTTCTTT.

This clone is a singleton in its sample. The chain has TRBV27 and TRBJ1-5; no firm D call. With 5 bases removed from V and 0 bases from J, the gap between germline ends came to 8 bases. The CDR3 consists of 14 residues. Germline V lookup: CDR1 MNHEY, CDR2 SMNVEV (reference sequence). This CDR3 is CASSPGNSNQPQHF. In DNA, the CDR3 is TGTGCCAGCAGTCCCGGGAATAGCAATCAGCCCCAGCATTTT.

J is TRBJ2-1 and V is TRBV5-1, with 9 positions matching TRBD2. The germline V gene has CDR1 SGHRS and CDR2 YFSETQ. The CDR3 loop spans 15 amino acids. The ends lost 0 bases at V and 8 bases at J; junction bases unmatched: 6. The CDR3 loop is CASSLVLAGSDEQFF. The CDR3 DNA reads as TGCGCCAGCAGCTTGGTCCTAGCGGGGTCGGATGAGCAGTTCTTC.

The chain combines TRBV7-2 with TRBJ1-2, with D possibly TRBD1 on 5 matching bases. V lost 1 base and J lost 7, with 10 bases in between. Germline lookup yields CDR1 SGHTA and CDR2 FQGNSA. The length of the CDR3 is 13 residues. The CDR3 region is CASSLVTGGGYTF. CDR3 coding DNA: TGTGCCAGCAGCTTAGTTACCGGGGGTGGCTACACCTTC.

The chain joins TRBV7-7 to TRBJ1-6; D ambiguous. This CDR3 comprises 20 residues. V was pared by 5 bases and J by 0 bases, with 23 bases between. Germline-derived CDR1 and CDR2 are SSHAT and FNYEAQ (reference sequence). CDR3 in DNA: TGTGCCAGCAGCCAACGGTTGAGGTCCCAGGAGGACTCCTATAATTCACCCCTCCACTTT. It encodes CASSQRLRSQEDSYNSPLHF.

This chain uses TRBV4-1 with TRBJ1-4; possibly TRBD1 for D (6 bases). Trimming took 1 base from V and 7 from J, leaving 19 bases between them. CDR1 and CDR2 (germline): MGHRA, YSYEKL. The CDR3 loop spans 17 amino acids. The CDR3 DNA is TGCGCCAGCAGCCAAGTTTCTACTCGACGGGGGGCTGAAAAACTGTTTTTT. As protein: CASSQVSTRRGAEKLFF.

This clone showed up just a few times. The J gene is TRBJ1-2, the V gene TRBV6-5, with D possibly matching TRBD1 (6 bases). The CDR3 consists of 15 residues. V lost 4 bases and J lost 7, with 19 bases in between. Germline V gene sequence: CDR1 MNHEY, CDR2 SVGAGI. Here the CDR3 DNA reads TGTGCCAGCAGTTCCGGAGGGGGGGCTCTGTCTGGCTACACCTTC. It translates to CASSSGGGALSGYTF.

The sample holds one count of this clone. The chain is built from TRBV25-1 and TRBJ1-2; D ambiguous. This CDR3 is built from 13 residues. In germline, CDR1 is MGHDK, CDR2 SYGVNS. The V gene lost 4 bases and the J gene lost 6 bases, with 12 bases spanning the gap. The CDR3 loop reads CASSGSFGHGYTF. For the CDR3, the DNA is TGTGCCAGCAGTGGGAGTTTCGGCCATGGCTACACCTTC.

The chain recombines TRBV2 with TRBJ2-7; 10 positions match TRBD1. With 8 bases clipped from V and 4 bases from J, the junction kept 11 bases outside the gene matches. Germline CDR1 reads SNHLY; CDR2 reads FYNNEI. CDR3 length: 15 amino acids. The DNA for the CDR3 is TGTGCCAGCGCAGGGCCGGGACAGGGGCTTTACGAGCAGTACTTC. Translating it yields CASAGPGQGLYEQYF.

The rearrangement links TRBV3-1 (or the pseudogene TRBV3-2) to TRBJ2-2; D not certain. CDR3 length equals 13 residues. V was clipped by 4 bases and J by 4 bases, with 7 bases between them. The germline V gene encodes CDR1 LGHDT and CDR2 YNNKEL (reference sequence). CDR3 DNA sequence: TGTGCCAGCAGCCTTGGCCCCACCGGGGAGCTGTTTTTT. It translates to CASSLGPTGELFF.

As concerns this clone: Within the sample, other DNA sequences also encode this same CDR3. The chain employs TRBV4-3 and TRBJ1-1; D unclear. Germline V lookup: CDR1 LGHNA, CDR2 YSLEER. V lost 2 bases to trimming and J lost 0 bases, with 4 bases between them. The length of the CDR3 is 13 residues. CDR3 in amino acids: CASSQTVNTEAFF. As DNA, the CDR3 is TGCGCCAGCAGCCAAACGGTGAACACTGAAGCTTTCTTT.

CDR3 sequence: CATSVMRGGQETQYF. The CDR3 nucleotides are TGTGCCACCAGTGTTATGCGGGGGGGACAAGAGACCCAGTACTTC. The rearrangement links TRBV15 to TRBJ2-5, with 9 bases lining up with TRBD2. CDR1 is LNHNV and CDR2 is YYDKDF in the germline V gene (reference sequence). This CDR3 is built from 15 residues. J was trimmed by 2 bases and V by 6 bases; bases with no gene match: 7. The full variable domain, completed using reference TRBV15 and TRBJ2-5, is DAMVIQNPRYQVTQFGKPVTLSCSQTLNHNVMYWYQQKSSQAPKLLFHYYDKDFNNEADTPDNFQSRRPNTSFCFLDIRSPGLGDTAMYLCATSVMRGGQETQYFGPGTRLLVL.

This sequence joins TRBV28 and TRBJ2-7; 8 bases are a match to TRBD2. Trimming took 6 bases from V and 3 from J; bases not matched to a gene: 7. Germline CDR1 and CDR2: MDHEN and SYDVKM. CDR3 size: 14 residues. This CDR3 is CASRRLATVYEQYF. The CDR3 nucleotides are TGTGCCAGCAGAAGACTAGCGACTGTCTACGAGCAGTACTTC.

The chain uses TRBV9 and TRBJ1-4; 9 bases fit TRBD1. Trimming took 3 bases from V and 7 from J; bases not matched to a gene: 4. Germline V gives CDR1 SGDLS, CDR2 YYNGEE. The CDR3 sequence is 14 residues long. The CDR3 spells CASSADRGIEKLFF. Here the CDR3 DNA reads TGTGCCAGCAGCGCAGACAGGGGGATTGAAAAACTGTTTTTT.

This clone was counted once. V gene TRBV29-1 combines with J gene TRBJ2-3; a weak D match, TRBD2 (5 bases). Germline V CDR1 and CDR2: SQVTM, ANQGSEA. V was pared by 6 bases and J by 2 bases, with 15 bases between. The CDR3 is 14 residues long. Written as DNA, the CDR3 is TGCAGCGTCGCCTCACTAGGTCTCACAGATACGCAGTATTTT. Residues: CSVASLGLTDTQYF.

CDR3 loop: CATRRGLGTEAFF. The CDR3 region has the DNA TGTGCCACCCGCAGGGGGCTTGGCACTGAAGCTTTCTTT. The J gene is TRBJ1-1, the V gene TRBV24-1; TRBD1 agrees at 8 bases. With V trimmed by 9 bases and J by 4 bases, 6 bases remained unmatched. Germline V gene data show CDR1 as KGHDR and CDR2 as SFDVKD. The CDR3 spans 13 residues.

J is TRBJ2-5 and V is TRBV19, with 7 positions matching TRBD2. Trimming cost V 3 bases and J 1 base; bases outside gene matches: 8. The CDR3 is 16 amino acids. Looked up from germline, CDR1 is LNHDA and CDR2 is SQIVND (reference sequence). CDR3 region: CASSIQPGRGQETQYF. The CDR3 DNA sequence: TGTGCCAGTAGTATCCAACCGGGGAGGGGCCAAGAGACCCAGTACTTC.

The gene calls are TRBV13 and TRBJ1-1; 7 bases agree with TRBD1. V was clipped by 6 bases and J by 4 bases; unmatched bases: 14. CDR3 length: 16 amino acids. Germline lookup yields CDR1 PRHDT and CDR2 FYEKMQ (reference sequence). The CDR3 DNA reads as TGTGCCAGCAGTCTCCAACCCCGAACAGGGGTCACTGAAGCTTTCTTT. The encoded protein is CASSLQPRTGVTEAFF.

This clone has a single count. The V gene is TRBV11-2, the J gene TRBJ2-6; D is ambiguous. The CDR3 sequence is 16 residues long. Germline CDR1 SGHAT, CDR2 FQNNGV. With 2 bases removed from V and 2 bases from J, the gap between germline ends came to 10 bases. CDR3: CASSLPGSTGANVLTF. Here the CDR3 DNA reads TGTGCCAGCAGCTTACCAGGATCAACTGGGGCCAACGTCCTGACTTTC.

The V gene is TRBV5-8, the J gene TRBJ1-6, with 10 bases fitting TRBD1. Germline trimming cut 1 base from V and 7 bases from J; bases unmatched to any gene: 5. This CDR3 region has 16 residues. Germline assignment: CDR1 SGHTS and CDR2 YDEGEE. CDR3: CASSLRQGAKNSPLHF. The CDR3 nucleotides are TGTGCCAGCAGCTTGAGACAGGGGGCGAAGAATTCACCCCTCCACTTT.

This clone was seen only a few times. The rearrangement joins TRBV5-6 to TRBJ1-1; D remains unclear. The CDR3 is 15 residues long. From germline, CDR1 is SGHDT and CDR2 YYEEEE. V lost 3 bases and J 4 bases, leaving 16 bases between the germline ends. This chain's CDR3 is CASSYESYSPTEAFF. DNA of the CDR3: TGTGCCAGCAGCTACGAATCTTACAGTCCCACTGAAGCTTTCTTT.

The chain links TRBV29-1 to TRBJ1-3, with D unresolved. From germline, CDR1 is SQVTM and CDR2 ANQGSEA. This CDR3 is built from 13 residues. Trimming removed 1 base from V and 4 bases from J, with 8 bases in between. CDR3 in DNA: TGCAGCGTTGAAGTGTCGGTGGGAAACACCATATATTTT. Protein product: CSVEVSVGNTIYF.

This sequence joins TRBV19 and TRBJ2-5; maybe TRBD1 (5 bases). The CDR3 spans 15 residues. The ends were cut back, 5 bases at V and 5 bases at J, with 18 bases in the middle. Germline assignment: CDR1 LNHDA and CDR2 SQIVND (reference sequence). CDR3 coding DNA: TGTGCCAGTAGTCCAGGACGTCTAGGGGTGGAGACCCAGTACTTC. Residues: CASSPGRLGVETQYF.

This sequence joins TRBV18 and TRBJ1-1, with 7 bases aligning to TRBD1. Trimming removed 2 bases from V and 5 bases from J; junction bases left unmatched: 2. The CDR3 loop spans 13 amino acids. CDR1 and CDR2 from the germline V gene are KGHSH and LQKENI. The CDR3 reads CASSPGQDTEAFF. DNA for the CDR3: TGTGCCAGCTCACCAGGACAGGATACTGAAGCTTTCTTT. The variable domain in full, completed from reference TRBV18 and TRBJ1-1, reads NAGVMQNPRHLVRRRGQEARLRCSPMKGHSHVYWYRQLPEEGLKFMVYLQKENIIDESGMPKERFSAEFPKEGPSILRIQQVVRGDSAAYFCASSPGQDTEAFFGQGTRLTVV.

The chain joins TRBV28 to TRBJ1-2; weak D call: TRBD1 (5 bases). The V gene's germline CDR1 is MDHEN and CDR2 SYDVKM. The CDR3 is made up of 17 amino acids. The V end lost 3 bases, the J end lost 3 bases, and 20 bases lay between the germline ends. The CDR3 region is CASSFFVRQQGDYGYTF. The DNA for the CDR3 is TGTGCCAGCAGTTTCTTCGTGCGACAGCAAGGGGACTATGGCTACACCTTC.

The genes are TRBV3-1 (or the pseudogene TRBV3-2) and TRBJ2-1; TRBD2 matches at 9 bases. The CDR3 is 16 amino acids. The junction had 12 bases not matched to a gene; V was cut back by 3 bases and J by 9 bases. The germline CDR1 and CDR2 sequences are LGHDT and YNNKEL (reference sequence). DNA of the CDR3: TGTGCCAGCAGCCACCCGAGGGGGCGGGGGGGCAGTGAGCAGTTCTTC. Protein product: CASSHPRGRGGSEQFF.

The chain uses TRBV5-1 and TRBJ1-6, with TRBD1 matching 7 bases. This CDR3 has 14 residues. Germline CDR1 SGHRS, CDR2 YFSETQ. After removal of 3 bases from V and 9 bases from J, the junction contained 6 bases not matched to a gene. CDR3 coding DNA: TGCGCCAGCAGCTGGAGGGACAGAGGTTCACCCCTCCACTTT. Residues: CASSWRDRGSPLHF. The full variable domain, completed using reference TRBV5-1 and TRBJ1-6, is KAGVTQTPRYLIKTRGQQVTLSCSPISGHRSVSWYQQTPGQGLQFLFEYFSETQRNKGNFPGRFSGRQFSNSRSEMNVSTLELGDSALYLCASSWRDRGSPLHFGNGTRLTVT.

The chain carries TRBV9 and TRBJ1-6, with TRBD1 identical over 7 bases. This CDR3 contains 15 residues. V trimming: 0 bases; J trimming: 4 bases; junction bases outside the gene matches: 1. From germline, CDR1 is SGDLS and CDR2 YYNGEE. The CDR3 nucleotides read TGTGCCAGCAGCGTAGAGGGACAGTATAATTCACCCCTCCACTTT. Its translation: CASSVEGQYNSPLHF. Using reference TRBV9 and TRBJ1-6 for the parts outside the CDR3, the full variable domain is DSGVTQTPKHLITATGQRVTLRCSPRSGDLSVYWYQQSLDQGLQFLIQYYNGEERAKGNILERFSAQQFPDLHSELNLSSLELGDSALYFCASSVEGQYNSPLHFGNGTRLTVT.

V usage is TRBV10-2 and J usage is TRBJ1-4; D remains unclear. CDR3 length: 11 residues. Germline V gene data show CDR1 as WSHSY and CDR2 as SAAADI. V was trimmed by 8 bases and J by 4 bases, leaving 5 bases between them. The CDR3 region is CASQVNEKLFF. The CDR3 bases are TGCGCCAGCCAGGTTAATGAAAAACTGTTTTTT.

This clone was picked up one time. The chain is built from TRBV9 and TRBJ2-3; 7 nucleotides line up with TRBD1. The V segment lost 3 bases and the J segment 1 base; nucleotides outside the gene matches: 8. Germline V CDR1 and CDR2: SGDLS, YYNGEE. The CDR3 runs 16 residues. The CDR3 region has the DNA TGTGCCAGCAGCGGCTGGACAGGAGAAGGCACAGATACGCAGTATTTT. It is translated as CASSGWTGEGTDTQYF.

This sequence joins TRBV19 and TRBJ1-6, with 10 bases matching TRBD1. This CDR3 region has 15 residues. In germline, CDR1 is LNHDA, CDR2 SQIVND (reference sequence). The junction had 3 bases not matched to a gene; V was cut back by 9 bases and J by 1 base. The CDR3 reads CASGQGGSYNSPLHF. CDR3 nucleotide sequence: TGTGCCAGCGGACAGGGGGGATCCTATAATTCACCCCTCCACTTT. The variable domain in full, completed from reference TRBV19 and TRBJ1-6, reads DGGITQSPKYLFRKEGQNVTLSCEQNLNHDAMYWYRQDPGQGLRLIYYSQIVNDFQKGDIAEGYSVSREKKESFPLTVTSAQKNPTAFYLCASGQGGSYNSPLHFGNGTRLTVT.